Below, one T cell receptor beta chain is given with its context. Antigen unknown. It was considered stable Graves' hyperthyroidism when ophthalmopathy did not progress within 18 months. Subjects aged 18 to 65 presented with newly diagnosed hyperthyroidism of less than 2 months' duration. The diagnostic basis comprised clinical symptoms, serum thyroxine and TRAb, thyroid ultrasound and orbital computed tomography. There were TCR beta CDR3 regions amplified from RNA transcripts. RT-PCR in the first round (using the HTBI primer set) targeted the TCR CDR3. MiXCR, applied by TCRdb to the multiplex PCR reads, yields one record per CDR3 protein. The sample includes some 460,000 distinct CDR3 sequences, less than 20% seen only once; the top ten take approximately 7.5%. This sample is part of a study of T cells in Graves' hyperthyroidism and ophthalmopathy. Whole-study findings and limits: Most clonotypes expanded in thyroid above 0.001 were likewise present in blood.

The germline gives CDR1 SGHKS, CDR2 YYEKEE (reference sequence). Trimming removed 2 bases at V and 12 bases at J, with 12 bases between. The CDR3 length is 12 residues. The source is a woman younger than 35 with Graves' hyperthyroidism. Material for sequencing was blood. This chain connects TRBV5-5 to TRBJ2-4; D may be TRBD1 (5 bases). DNA for the CDR3: TGTGCCAGCAGCTTTGGCAGGGCCCCTCAGTACTTC. It translates to CASSFGRAPQYF.